These 16 T cell receptor beta chains were sequenced from one sample in a study of blood T cell repertoires in COVID-19. TCRdb's copy holds only in-frame clones and misses some; the assay was immunoSEQ multiplex PCR. The repertoire includes 6,000 to 6,500 clones, approximately 80% of them detected once, and more than 8% sits in the top ten. Sequencing was done on a sample of peripheral blood. The receptors come from a human donor with active COVID-19. The donor label of this sample is uncertain.

This chain links TRBV30 with TRBJ1-6; 7 bases agree with TRBD1. CDR1 is GTSNPN and CDR2 is SVGIG in the germline V gene (reference sequence). Trimming at V came to 5 bases and at J to 8 bases, leaving 6 bases not matched to a gene. The CDR3 consists of 13 residues. CDR3 DNA: TGTGCCTGGGGGACAGAAGTTTATTCACCCCTCCACTTT. Amino acids: CAWGTEVYSPLHF.

The chain links TRBV5-5 to TRBJ2-1; the match to TRBD1 covers 9 bases. V was pared by 4 bases and J by 6 bases, with 11 bases of the junction left unmatched. CDR1 is SGHKS and CDR2 is YYEKEE in the germline V gene (reference sequence). CDR3 size: 16 residues. The CDR3 DNA reads TGTGCCAGCAGCCCTGGGCTGCGGACAGGGGTCAATGAGCAGTTCTTC. Translating gives CASSPGLRTGVNEQFF.

CDR3 coding DNA: TGTGCCAGCAGCCAAGATGGGAGCTCCTATAATTCACCCCTCCACTTT. As protein: CASSQDGSSYNSPLHF. The V gene is TRBV4-2, the J gene TRBJ1-6; D is ambiguous. The CDR3 runs to 16 residues. Germline lookup yields CDR1 LGHNA and CDR2 YNFKEQ. Trimming took off 0 bases at V and 0 bases at J, with 6 bases between the two ends.

V and J are TRBV6-6 and TRBJ1-5; 7 bases line up with TRBD1. This CDR3 has 14 amino acids. The germline CDR1 and CDR2 sequences are MNHNY and SVGAGI (reference sequence). Trimming took 2 bases from V and 3 from J; bases not matched to a gene: 1. CDR3 in DNA: TGTGCCAGCAGTTACGACAGGGACAATCAGCCCCAGCATTTT. It translates to CASSYDRDNQPQHF.

This chain links TRBV30 with TRBJ2-7; D ambiguous. This CDR3 has 12 amino acids. Germline-derived CDR1 and CDR2 are GTSNPN and SVGIG (reference sequence). V lost 2 bases and J lost 2, with 7 bases in between. CDR3 DNA: TGTGCCTGGAGTCCACAGACCTACGAGCAGTACTTC. Amino acid sequence: CAWSPQTYEQYF.

The chain joins TRBV3-1 (or the pseudogene TRBV3-2) to TRBJ1-5; D possibly corresponds to TRBD1 (6 bases). Germline V gene data show CDR1 as LGHDT and CDR2 as YNNKEL (reference sequence). This CDR3 has 14 residues. V dropped 3 bases and J dropped 5 bases, with 11 bases sitting between them. CDR3 nucleotides: TGTGCCAGCAGCCATTGGACAGAATATCAGCCCCAGCATTTT. Residues: CASSHWTEYQPQHF.

This sequence joins TRBV11-3 and TRBJ1-6, with no clear D. Germline CDR1 and CDR2: SGHNT and YENEEA. The CDR3 is 14 amino acids. V was shortened by 0 bases and J by 7 bases, with 7 bases between the two germline ends. CDR3 in amino acids: CASSLEGGNSPLHF. The CDR3 DNA sequence: TGTGCCAGCAGCTTAGAGGGCGGGAATTCACCCCTCCACTTT. The full variable domain, completed using reference TRBV11-3 and TRBJ1-6, is EAGVVQSPRYKIIEKKQPVAFWCNPISGHNTLYWYLQNLGQGPELLIRYENEEAVDDSQLPKDRFSAERLKGVDSTLKIQPAELGDSAVYLCASSLEGGNSPLHFGNGTRLTVT.

J is TRBJ2-4 and V is TRBV24-1; 7 nucleotides line up with TRBD1. Germline CDR1 KGHDR, CDR2 SFDVKD. The CDR3 loop spans 15 amino acids. The junction had 4 bases not matched to a gene; V was cut back by 5 bases and J by 1 base. The CDR3 region has the DNA TGTGCCACCAGTGCGGGACAGAAGGCCAAAAACATTCAGTACTTC. The encoded protein is CATSAGQKAKNIQYF.

This chain connects TRBV11-3 to TRBJ1-4, with a possible D match to TRBD1 (5 bases). This CDR3 is 14 amino acids long. V was trimmed by 1 base and J by 3 bases, leaving 6 bases between them. Germline assignment: CDR1 SGHNT and CDR2 YENEEA. CDR3 residues: CASSLGGANEKLFF. The CDR3 nucleotides read TGTGCCAGCAGCTTAGGGGGGGCTAATGAAAAACTGTTTTTT.

Concerning this clone: Germline is not matched at one junction end, which may reflect a read error. The genes are TRBV12-3 or TRBV12-4 and TRBJ1-1; D gene unclear. The CDR3 is 9 residues long. The CDR3 DNA reads TGTGCCACCTCCCCCGGGGAAGTCTTT. Translated, it gives CATSPGEVF.

V usage is TRBV10-3 and J usage is TRBJ2-1, with D perhaps TRBD1 (6 bases). The CDR3 loop spans 14 amino acids. CDR1 is ENHRY and CDR2 is SYGVKD in the germline V gene. The germline V and J ends were trimmed by 6 bases and 10 bases, with 19 bases remaining between them. For the CDR3, the DNA is TGTGCCATCAGCCCTCAGGGGCCGGCGGCGGAGCAGTTCTTC. Protein: CAISPQGPAAEQFF.

This clone turned up a few times. This chain connects TRBV18 to TRBJ2-2; D might be TRBD2 (5 bases). The CDR3 is 13 amino acids. V dropped 2 bases and J dropped 6 bases, with 7 bases sitting between them. Looked up from germline, CDR1 is KGHSH and CDR2 is LQKENI. The CDR3 is CASSPWRAGELFF. The CDR3 DNA is TGTGCCAGCTCACCATGGCGGGCCGGGGAGCTGTTTTTT. The whole variable domain, remainder taken from reference TRBV18 and TRBJ2-2, is NAGVMQNPRHLVRRRGQEARLRCSPMKGHSHVYWYRQLPEEGLKFMVYLQKENIIDESGMPKERFSAEFPKEGPSILRIQQVVRGDSAAYFCASSPWRAGELFFGEGSRLTVL.

The chain uses TRBV28 and TRBJ2-7; TRBD1 might be the D (5 bases). The CDR3 contains 17 residues. The V gene's germline CDR1 is MDHEN and CDR2 SYDVKM. Trimming shortened V by 6 bases and J by 0 bases, and 21 bases separated the two germline ends. Written as DNA, the CDR3 is TGTGCCAGCAGCCCTACCAGGGTGGCAGGGATCTCCTACGAGCAGTACTTC. Residues: CASSPTRVAGISYEQYF.

V is TRBV11-2 and J is TRBJ1-5, with 8 nucleotides matching TRBD1. Germline-derived CDR1 and CDR2 are SGHAT and FQNNGV. The CDR3 is made up of 14 amino acids. V dropped 6 bases and J dropped 3; count of bases not matched to a gene: 4. The CDR3 nucleotides are TGTGCCAGCAGTTCGACAGGGGACAATCAGCCCCAGCATTTT. Amino acids: CASSSTGDNQPQHF.

This clone was picked up a small number of times. This chain joins TRBV11-2 and TRBJ1-6; 8 bases fit TRBD1. The CDR3 sequence is 15 residues long. Germline assignment: CDR1 SGHAT and CDR2 FQNNGV. V trimming: 5 bases; J trimming: 5 bases; junction bases outside the gene matches: 5. This chain's CDR3 is CASSRRDRNNSPLHF. Here the CDR3 DNA reads TGTGCCAGCAGCCGCCGGGACAGGAATAATTCACCCCTCCACTTT.

J is TRBJ2-1 and V is TRBV9; TRBD2 matches at 8 bases. This CDR3 contains 18 residues. With 9 bases clipped from V and 5 bases from J, the junction kept 22 bases outside the gene matches. Germline CDR1 is SGDLS and CDR2 is YYNGEE. CDR3 sequence reads: CANSPASGRESADNEQFF. The CDR3 DNA reads as TGTGCCAACTCCCCAGCATCCGGGAGGGAGTCGGCCGACAATGAGCAGTTCTTC.